This paragraph reports one T cell receptor beta chain. The data are from a study of blood T cells in healthy people across ages. The CDR3 is made up of 16 amino acids. Germline CDR1 is SGHDN and CDR2 is FVKESK. The V end was cut by 2 bases, the J end by 0 bases, with 11 bases between. Each donor's blood draw was approximately 10 milliliters of peripheral blood. A second PCR of 7 to 11 cycles used a sample-barcoded 5' primer and a J-beta primer mix. TCRdb processed the 5' RACE reads anew with MiXCR; each CDR3 protein has one entry. This sample yields fewer than 2 million distinct CDR3 sequences, of which about two fifths are seen a single time; roughly 23% belongs to the top ten.

The chain employs TRBV14 and TRBJ2-1; D possibly uses TRBD1 or TRBD2 (5 bases each). The receptor was isolated from a human donor in good health. Sequenced sample: blood. DNA for the CDR3: TGTGCCAGCAGCCAAATCGGGGCTGGCTCCTACAATGAGCAGTTCTTC. Encoded protein: CASSQIGAGSYNEQFF.